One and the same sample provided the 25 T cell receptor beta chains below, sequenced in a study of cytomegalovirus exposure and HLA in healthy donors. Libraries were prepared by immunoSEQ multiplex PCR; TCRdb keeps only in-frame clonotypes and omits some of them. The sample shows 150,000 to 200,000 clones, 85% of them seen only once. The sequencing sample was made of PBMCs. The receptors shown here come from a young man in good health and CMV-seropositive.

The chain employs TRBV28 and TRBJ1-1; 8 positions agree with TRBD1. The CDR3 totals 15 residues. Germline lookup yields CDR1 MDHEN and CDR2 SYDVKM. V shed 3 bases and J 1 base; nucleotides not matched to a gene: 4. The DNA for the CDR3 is TGTGCCAGCAGTTTTACAGGGGGTGCGAACACTGAAGCTTTCTTT. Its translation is CASSFTGGANTEAFF. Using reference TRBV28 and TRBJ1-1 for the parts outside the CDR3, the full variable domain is DVKVTQSSRYLVKRTGEKVFLECVQDMDHENMFWYRQDPGLGLRLIYFSYDVKMKEKGDIPEGYSVSREKKERFSLILESASTNQTSMYLCASSFTGGANTEAFFGQGTRLTVV.

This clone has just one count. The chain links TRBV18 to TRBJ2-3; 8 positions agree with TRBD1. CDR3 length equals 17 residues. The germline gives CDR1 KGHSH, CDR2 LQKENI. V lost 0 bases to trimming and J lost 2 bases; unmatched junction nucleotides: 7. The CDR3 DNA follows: TGTGCCAGCTCACCACCGGCGGACAGGGCCCACACAGATACGCAGTATTTT. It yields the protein CASSPPADRAHTDTQYF.

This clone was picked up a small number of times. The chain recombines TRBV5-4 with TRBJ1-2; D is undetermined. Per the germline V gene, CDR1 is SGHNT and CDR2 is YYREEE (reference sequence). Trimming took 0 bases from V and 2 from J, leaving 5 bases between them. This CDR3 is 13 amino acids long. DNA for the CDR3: TGTGCCAGCAGCTTGGGCGTGAACTATGGCTACACCTTC. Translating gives CASSLGVNYGYTF.

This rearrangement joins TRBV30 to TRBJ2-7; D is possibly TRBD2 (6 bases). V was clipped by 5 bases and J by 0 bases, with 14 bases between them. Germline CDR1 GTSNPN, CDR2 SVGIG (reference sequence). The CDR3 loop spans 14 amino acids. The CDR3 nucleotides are TGTGCCTGGGTAGCGGCAGGAGGCTCCTACGAGCAGTACTTC. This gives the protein CAWVAAGGSYEQYF.

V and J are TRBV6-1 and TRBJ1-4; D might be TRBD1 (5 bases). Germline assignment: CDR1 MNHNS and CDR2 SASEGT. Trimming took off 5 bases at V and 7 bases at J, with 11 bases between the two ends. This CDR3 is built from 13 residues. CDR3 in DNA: TGTGCCAGCAGTACGGGGGGTGGTGAAAAACTGTTTTTT. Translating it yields CASSTGGGEKLFF.

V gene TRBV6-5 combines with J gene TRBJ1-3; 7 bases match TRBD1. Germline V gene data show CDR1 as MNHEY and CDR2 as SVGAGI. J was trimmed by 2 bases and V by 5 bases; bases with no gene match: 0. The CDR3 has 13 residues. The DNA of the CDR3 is TGTGCCAGCAGTGACAGGGCTGGAAACACCATATATTTT. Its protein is CASSDRAGNTIYF.

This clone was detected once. The DNA of the CDR3 is TGTGCCAGCAGCTCGGGGGACAGGGTCTACGAGCAGTACTTC. The encoded protein is CASSSGDRVYEQYF. V usage is TRBV5-4 and J usage is TRBJ2-7, with TRBD1 matching 9 bases. The junction had 4 bases not matched to a gene; V was cut back by 3 bases and J by 3 bases. Germline V gene sequence: CDR1 SGHNT, CDR2 YYREEE (reference sequence). This CDR3 spans 14 amino acids.

In DNA form, the CDR3 reads TGTGCCAGCAGCGTATCCGGCAGGGATAACACCGGGGAGCTGTTTTTT. The encoded protein is CASSVSGRDNTGELFF. This chain uses TRBV9 with TRBJ2-2; weak D call: TRBD1 (5 bases). Germline CDR1 is SGDLS and CDR2 is YYNGEE. The CDR3 spans 16 residues. Deletions cut 1 base from V and 2 bases from J, with 12 bases between.

CDR3 sequence: CAWSRGGRYNEQFF. In DNA, the CDR3 is TGTGCCTGGAGTAGGGGCGGTCGGTACAATGAGCAGTTCTTC. The rearrangement joins TRBV30 to TRBJ2-1, with a weak D call TRBD1 (5 bases). Trimming shortened V by 2 bases and J by 4 bases, and 12 bases separated the two germline ends. There are 14 residues in the CDR3. The V gene's germline CDR1 is GTSNPN and CDR2 SVGIG (reference sequence).

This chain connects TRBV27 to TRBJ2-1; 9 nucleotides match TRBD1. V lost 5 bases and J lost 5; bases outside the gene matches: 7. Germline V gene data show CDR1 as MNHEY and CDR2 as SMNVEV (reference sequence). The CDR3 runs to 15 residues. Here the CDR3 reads CASSVPGQGHNEQFF. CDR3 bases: TGTGCCAGCAGTGTCCCGGGACAGGGTCACAATGAGCAGTTCTTC.

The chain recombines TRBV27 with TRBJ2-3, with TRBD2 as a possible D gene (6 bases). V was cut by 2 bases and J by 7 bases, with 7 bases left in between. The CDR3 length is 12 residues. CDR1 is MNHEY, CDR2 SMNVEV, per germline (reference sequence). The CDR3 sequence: CASSLRGNTQYF. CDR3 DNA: TGTGCCAGCAGTTTACGGGGGAATACGCAGTATTTT.

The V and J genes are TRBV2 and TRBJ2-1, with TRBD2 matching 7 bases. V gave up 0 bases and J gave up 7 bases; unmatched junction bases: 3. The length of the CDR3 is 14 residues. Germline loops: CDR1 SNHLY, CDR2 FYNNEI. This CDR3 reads CASSEALGRNEQFF. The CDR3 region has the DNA TGTGCCAGCAGTGAAGCGCTCGGGAGGAATGAGCAGTTCTTC. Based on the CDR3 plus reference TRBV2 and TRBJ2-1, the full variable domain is EPEVTQTPSHQVTQMGQEVILRCVPISNHLYFYWYRQILGQKVEFLVSFYNNEISEKSEIFDDQFSVERPDGSNFTLKIRSTKLEDSAMYFCASSEALGRNEQFFGPGTRLTVL.

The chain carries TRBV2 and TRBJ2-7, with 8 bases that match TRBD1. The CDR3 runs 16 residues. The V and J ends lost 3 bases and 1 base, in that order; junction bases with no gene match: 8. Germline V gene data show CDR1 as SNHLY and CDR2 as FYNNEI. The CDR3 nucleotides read TGTGCCAGCAGTGATGACATGACAGGGGCATCCTACGAGCAGTACTTC. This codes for CASSDDMTGASYEQYF.

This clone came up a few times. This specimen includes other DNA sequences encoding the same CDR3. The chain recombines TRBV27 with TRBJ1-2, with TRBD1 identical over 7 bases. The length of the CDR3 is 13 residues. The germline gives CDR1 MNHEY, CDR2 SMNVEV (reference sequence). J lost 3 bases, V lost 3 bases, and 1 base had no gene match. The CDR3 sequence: CASSFGTDYGYTF. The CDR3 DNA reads TGTGCCAGCAGTTTTGGGACAGACTATGGCTACACCTTC.

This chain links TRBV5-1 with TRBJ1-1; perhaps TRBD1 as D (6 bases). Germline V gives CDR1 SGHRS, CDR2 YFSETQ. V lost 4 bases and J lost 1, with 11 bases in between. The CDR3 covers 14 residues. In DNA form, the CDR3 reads TGCGCCAGCAGCCCGGGACACAAGAACACTGAAGCTTTCTTT. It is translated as CASSPGHKNTEAFF.

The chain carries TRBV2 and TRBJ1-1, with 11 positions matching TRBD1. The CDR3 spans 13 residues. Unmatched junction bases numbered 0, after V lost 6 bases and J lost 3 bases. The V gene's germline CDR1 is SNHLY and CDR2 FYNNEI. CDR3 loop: CASRGQGDTEAFF. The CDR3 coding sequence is TGTGCCAGCAGGGGACAGGGGGACACTGAAGCTTTCTTT.

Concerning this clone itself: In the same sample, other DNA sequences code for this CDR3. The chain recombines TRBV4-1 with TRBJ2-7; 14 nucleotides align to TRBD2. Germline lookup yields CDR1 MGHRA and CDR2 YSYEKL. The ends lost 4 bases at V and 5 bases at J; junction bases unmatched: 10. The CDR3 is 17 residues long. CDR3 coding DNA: TGCGCCAGCAGCCGTTTCACTGGGACTAGCGGGAGTAACGAGCAGTACTTC. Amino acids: CASSRFTGTSGSNEQYF.

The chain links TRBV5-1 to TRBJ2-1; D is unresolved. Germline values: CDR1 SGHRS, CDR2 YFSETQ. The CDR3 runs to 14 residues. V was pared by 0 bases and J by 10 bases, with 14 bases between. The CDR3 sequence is CASSLEGATREQFF. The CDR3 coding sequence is TGCGCCAGCAGCTTGGAAGGAGCCACGAGAGAGCAGTTCTTC.

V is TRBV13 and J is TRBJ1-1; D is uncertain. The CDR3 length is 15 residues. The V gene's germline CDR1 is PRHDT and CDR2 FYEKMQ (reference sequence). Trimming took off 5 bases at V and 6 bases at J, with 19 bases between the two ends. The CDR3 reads CASSPRNGLGSEAFF. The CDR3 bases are TGTGCCAGCAGCCCAAGAAATGGGCTCGGCTCTGAAGCTTTCTTT. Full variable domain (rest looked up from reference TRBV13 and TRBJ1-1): AAGVIQSPRHLIKEKRETATLKCYPIPRHDTVYWYQQGPGQDPQFLISFYEKMQSDKGSIPDRFSAQQFSDYHSELNMSSLELGDSALYFCASSPRNGLGSEAFFGQGTRLTVV.

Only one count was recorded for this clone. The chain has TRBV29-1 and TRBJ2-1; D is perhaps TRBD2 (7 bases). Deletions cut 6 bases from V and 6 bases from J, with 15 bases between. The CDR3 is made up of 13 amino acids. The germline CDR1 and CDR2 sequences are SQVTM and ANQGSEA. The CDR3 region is CSVVRGGGNEQFF. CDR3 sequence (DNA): TGCAGCGTAGTTAGGGGGGGCGGCAATGAGCAGTTCTTC.

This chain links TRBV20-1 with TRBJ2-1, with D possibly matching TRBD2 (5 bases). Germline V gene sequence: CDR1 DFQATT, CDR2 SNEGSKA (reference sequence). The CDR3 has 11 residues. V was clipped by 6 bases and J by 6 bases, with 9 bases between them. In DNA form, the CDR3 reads TGCAGTGCCCATGGAGGCAATGAGCAGTTCTTC. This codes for CSAHGGNEQFF.

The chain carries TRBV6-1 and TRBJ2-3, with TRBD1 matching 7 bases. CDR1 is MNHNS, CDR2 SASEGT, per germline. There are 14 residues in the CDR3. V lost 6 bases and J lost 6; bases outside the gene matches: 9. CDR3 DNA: TGTGCCAGCAGAGTTACACAGGGGTTGGATACGCAGTATTTT. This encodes CASRVTQGLDTQYF.

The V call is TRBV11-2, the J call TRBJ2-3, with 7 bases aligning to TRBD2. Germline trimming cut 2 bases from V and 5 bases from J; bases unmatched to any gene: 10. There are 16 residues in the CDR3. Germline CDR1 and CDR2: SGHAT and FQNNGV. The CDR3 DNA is TGTGCCAGCAGCTTAAGTTCTGGTCTAGCGGTAGATACGCAGTATTTT. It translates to CASSLSSGLAVDTQYF.

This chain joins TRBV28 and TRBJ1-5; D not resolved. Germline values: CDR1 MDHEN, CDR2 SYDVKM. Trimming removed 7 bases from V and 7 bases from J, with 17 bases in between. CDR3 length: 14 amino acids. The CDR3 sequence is CASTPGTGHQPQHF. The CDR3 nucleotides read TGTGCCAGCACCCCGGGAACGGGTCACCAGCCCCAGCATTTT.

The DNA for the CDR3 is TGTGCCAGCAGTCCTCAGGGTCAAACTGAAGCTTTCTTT. The encoded protein is CASSPQGQTEAFF. This rearrangement joins TRBV2 to TRBJ1-1; possible D gene TRBD1, 5 bases. The CDR3 runs to 13 residues. CDR1 and CDR2 from the germline V gene are SNHLY and FYNNEI. Trimming shortened V by 5 bases and J by 5 bases, and 12 bases separated the two germline ends.